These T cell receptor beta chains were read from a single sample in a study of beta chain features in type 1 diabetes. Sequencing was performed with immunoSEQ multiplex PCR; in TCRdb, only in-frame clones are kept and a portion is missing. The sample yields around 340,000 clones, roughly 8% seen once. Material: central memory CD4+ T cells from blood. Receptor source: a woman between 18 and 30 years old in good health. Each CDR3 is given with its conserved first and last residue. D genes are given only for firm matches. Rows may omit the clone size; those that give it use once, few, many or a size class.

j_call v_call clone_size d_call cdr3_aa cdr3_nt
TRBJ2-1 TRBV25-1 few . CASRGWDSTYNEQFF TGTGCCAGCAGGGGGTGGGATAGCACCTACAATGAGCAGTTCTTC
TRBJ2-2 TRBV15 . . CATSRVGSGPNTGELFF TGTGCCACCAGCAGAGTTGGGTCGGGCCCGAACACCGGGGAGCTGTTTTTT
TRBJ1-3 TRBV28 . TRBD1 CASSRGQDGNTIYF TGTGCCAGCAGTCGGGGACAGGATGGAAACACCATATATTTT
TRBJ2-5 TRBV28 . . CASSLARRETQYF TGTGCCAGCAGTTTAGCTCGGAGAGAGACCCAGTACTTC
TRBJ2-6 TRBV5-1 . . CASSLTTDTRSGANVLTF TGCGCCAGCAGCTTGACAACCGATACCAGGTCTGGGGCCAACGTCCTGACTTTC
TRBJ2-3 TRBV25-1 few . CASSRAGRTDTQYF TGTGCCAGCAGTCGGGCAGGGCGCACAGATACGCAGTATTTT
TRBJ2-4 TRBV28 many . CASSLSPRLDIQYF TGTGCCAGCAGTTTATCCCCTCGACTAGACATTCAGTACTTC
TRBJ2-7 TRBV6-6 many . CASRSGESYEQYF TGTGCCAGCAGGTCGGGCGAGTCCTACGAGCAGTACTTC
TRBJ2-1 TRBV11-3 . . CASRGGHGQFF TGTGCCAGCCGAGGGGGTCATGGGCAGTTCTTC
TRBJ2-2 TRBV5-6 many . CASSTDRLANTGELFF TGTGCCAGCAGCACCGATAGACTAGCGAACACCGGGGAGCTGTTTTTT
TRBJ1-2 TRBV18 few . CASSFNRETNYGYTF TGTGCCAGCTCATTTAACAGGGAAACTAACTATGGCTACACCTTC
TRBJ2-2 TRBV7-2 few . CASSFLKNTGELFF TGTGCCAGCAGCTTTCTGAAGAACACCGGGGAGCTGTTTTTT
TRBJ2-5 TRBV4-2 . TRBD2 CASSQDGSGSGETQYF TGTGCCAGCAGCCAAGATGGGAGCGGGAGCGGGGAGACCCAGTACTTC
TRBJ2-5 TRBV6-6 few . CASSDAKETQYF TGTGCCAGCAGCGACGCGAAAGAGACCCAGTACTTC
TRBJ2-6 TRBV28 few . CASTSSSGANVLTF TGTGCCAGCACCTCGAGCTCTGGGGCCAACGTCCTGACTTTC
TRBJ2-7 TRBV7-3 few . CASSLSPGYEQYF TGTGCCAGCAGCTTAAGCCCAGGGTACGAGCAGTACTTC
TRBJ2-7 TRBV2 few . CASCRESYEQYF TGTGCCAGTTGTCGCGAATCCTACGAGCAGTACTTC
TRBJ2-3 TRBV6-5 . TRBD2 CASSYSTGGRAQAYF TGTGCCAGCAGTTACTCGACTGGCGGGAGGGCTCAAGCGTATTTT
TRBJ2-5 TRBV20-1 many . CSVSPQETQYF TGCAGTGTATCACCACAAGAGACCCAGTACTTC
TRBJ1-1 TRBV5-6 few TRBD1 CASSNSGTGGLF TGTGCCAGCAGCAATTCCGGGACAGGGGGACTCTTT
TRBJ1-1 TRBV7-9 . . CASSLMGENTEAFF TGTGCCAGCAGCTTAATGGGGGAGAACACTGAAGCTTTCTTT
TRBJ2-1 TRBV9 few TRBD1 CASSVGQGAFNEQFF TGTGCCAGCAGCGTAGGACAGGGAGCCTTCAATGAGCAGTTCTTC
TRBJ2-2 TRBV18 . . CASSPWSPGELFF TGTGCCAGCTCACCGTGGTCCCCCGGGGAGCTGTTTTTT
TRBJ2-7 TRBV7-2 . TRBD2 CASSVGLGYYEQYF TGTGCCAGCAGCGTGGGACTAGGTTATTACGAGCAGTACTTC
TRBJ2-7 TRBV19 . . CASSNPSGSSGYEQYF TGTGCCAGTAGTAACCCCTCGGGGTCCTCCGGTTACGAGCAGTACTTC
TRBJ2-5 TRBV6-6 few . CASSYSIPVQGETQYF TGTGCCAGCAGTTACTCTATACCCGTCCAAGGGGAGACCCAGTACTTC
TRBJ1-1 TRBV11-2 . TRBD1 CASSLEGQGSEAFF TGTGCCAGCAGCTTAGAGGGACAGGGGTCTGAAGCTTTCTTT
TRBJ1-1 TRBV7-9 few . CASSSGQNTEAFF TGTGCCAGCAGCTCGGGACAGAACACTGAAGCTTTCTTT
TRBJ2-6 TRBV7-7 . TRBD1 CASTSGQGSNSGANVLTF TGTGCTAGCACCTCGGGACAGGGTTCTAACTCTGGGGCCAACGTCCTGACTTTC
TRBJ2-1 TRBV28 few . CASSLQGGAHNEQFF TGTGCCAGCAGTTTACAGGGGGGGGCCCACAATGAGCAGTTCTTC
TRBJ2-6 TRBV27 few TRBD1 CASSLVRGSGANVLTF TGTGCCAGCAGTTTGGTCAGGGGGTCTGGGGCCAACGTCCTGACTTTC
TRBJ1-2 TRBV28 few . CASRYEGQNGYTF TGTGCCAGCAGATACGAAGGACAGAATGGCTACACCTTC
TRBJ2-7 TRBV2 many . CASSGEAAYEQYF TGTGCCAGCAGCGGGGAGGCAGCCTACGAGCAGTACTTC
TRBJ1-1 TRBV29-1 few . CSVRGRTDNEAFF TGCAGCGTAAGGGGACGTACGGACAATGAAGCTTTCTTT
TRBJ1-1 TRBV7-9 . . CASSQDLLNTEAFF TGTGCCAGCAGCCAAGATCTTCTCAACACTGAAGCTTTCTTT
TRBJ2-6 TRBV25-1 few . CASSESGANVLTF TGTGCCAGCAGTGAATCCGGGGCCAACGTCCTGACTTTC
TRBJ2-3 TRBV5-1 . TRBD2 CASPPRAGEGGTDTQYF TGCGCCAGCCCCCCTAGGGCGGGAGAGGGAGGCACAGATACGCAGTATTTT
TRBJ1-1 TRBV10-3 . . CAISESKTGNTEAFF TGTGCCATCAGTGAGTCGAAGACAGGGAACACTGAAGCTTTCTTT
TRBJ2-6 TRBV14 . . CASSHLLAGANVLTF TGTGCCAGCAGCCATCTCTTAGCTGGGGCCAACGTCCTGACTTTC
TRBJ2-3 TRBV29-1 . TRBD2 CSVGGLAATDTQYF TGCAGCGTTGGGGGACTAGCGGCCACAGATACGCAGTATTTT
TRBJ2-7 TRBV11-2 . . CASSLEGLGASSYEQYF TGTGCCAGCAGCTTAGAGGGCCTCGGAGCAAGCTCCTACGAGCAGTACTTC
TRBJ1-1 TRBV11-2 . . CASSFGGRNTEAFF TGTGCCAGCAGCTTCGGCGGGAGGAACACTGAAGCTTTCTTT
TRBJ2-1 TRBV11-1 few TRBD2 CASSLIRTSGSFNEQFF TGTGCCAGCAGCTTAATTAGGACTAGCGGGAGTTTCAATGAGCAGTTCTTC
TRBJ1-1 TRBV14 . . CASSERTRNTEAFF TGTGCCAGCTCTGAGCGGACACGCAACACTGAAGCTTTCTTT
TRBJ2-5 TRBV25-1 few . CASSESPGFRETQYF TGTGCCAGCAGTGAAAGCCCAGGGTTTAGGGAGACCCAGTACTTC
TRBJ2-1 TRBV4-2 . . CASSQDWVSYNEQFF TGTGCCAGCAGCCAAGACTGGGTCTCCTACAATGAGCAGTTCTTC